This record concerns one TCR beta chain sequence. The antigen is not known. This record comes from a study of immune heterogeneity within non-small cell lung tumors. At the level of the study: Of the tumors, a few were squamous cell, nine to ten non-squamous, and 1 not otherwise specified. Findings and limits, study-wide: Identical dominant CDR3 beta clonotypes spanned tumor sites within a patient, beside site-unique high-frequency clones. T-cell receptor beta clonotypes at high frequency differed largely between individual patients.

Multiplex PCR was performed with 32 V and 13 J primers, and it amplified TCR beta CDR3. TCRdb itself ran the multiplex PCR reads through MiXCR, one entry per CDR3 protein. Of roughly 11,000 distinct CDR3 sequences listed, under 35% are singletons. Template material comprised bulk tumor genomic DNA at about 610 ng per sample. Primary tumors were biopsied several times each, far apart, intraoperatively. Before undergoing curative surgery, patients had newly diagnosed non-small cell lung cancer that was untreated. The study drew donors from newly diagnosed non-small cell lung cancer patients having surgery with curative intent. This CDR3 has 15 amino acids. V lost 3 bases, J lost 6 bases, and 16 bases lay in between. Per germline, CDR1 SGHTA and CDR2 FQGNSA.

The TCR originated in a woman between 45 and 60 years old with non-small cell lung cancer. Sequenced input: lung tumor tissue. The genes are TRBV7-2 and TRBJ2-3; D may be TRBD2 (5 bases). The CDR3 DNA sequence: TGTGCCAGCAGCTTGATAGGACTTGCCATGGATACGCAGTATTTT. Its translation: CASSLIGLAMDTQYF.